This T cell receptor (beta chain) was recovered during a study of blood T cell repertoires in COVID-19. Study-level background: Acute and convalescent COVID-19 specimens originated in the United States, Italy and Spain. PBMCs, B-cell-depleted T cells, or T cells provided the cDNA or gDNA that made up the material.

The CDR3 covers 15 residues. Looked up from germline, CDR1 is SGHRS and CDR2 is YFSETQ. The trim removed 0 bases at V and 7 bases at J, leaving 5 bases unmatched. Study processing details: By means of reference gene primer amplification, nucleated cell counts were estimated. The method was immunoSEQ multiplex PCR; TCRdb's version includes in-frame clones alone and lacks a portion of them. V and J calls and clone size follow that table, whereas D and trimming were derived from the DNA. The data contain 30,000 to 35,000 clones, 91% of them singletons. The chain joins TRBV5-1 to TRBJ2-1; 9 nucleotides line up with TRBD2. The clonotype originates from a human donor with active COVID-19. The donor label of this sample is uncertain. The specimen was peripheral blood. DNA for the CDR3: TGCGCCAGCAGCTTGGAAGCGGGGGGATATAATGAGCAGTTCTTC. Translated: CASSLEAGGYNEQFF.